This T cell receptor beta chain was captured by sequencing in a study of T cell responses to AZD1222 COVID-19 vaccine. The CDR3 has 15 residues. The V end was cut by 2 bases, the J end by 6 bases, with 14 bases between. Per germline, CDR1 SGHVS and CDR2 FNYEAQ. Sequencing used immunoSEQ multiplex PCR; TCRdb keeps in-frame clones, though not all of them. The profile covers more than 150,000 clones, with roughly 90% appearing a single time and over 1.2% taken by the ten largest. The sample here was peripheral blood, taken 28 days after the second AZD1222 dose. The chain has TRBV7-6 and TRBJ1-5; possible D gene TRBD1, 6 bases. This TCR was sampled from an adult who received the AZD1222 COVID-19 vaccine. CDR3 sequence reads: CASSLSLGGGQPQHF. In DNA form, the CDR3 reads TGTGCCAGCAGCTTAAGTTTGGGGGGCGGTCAGCCCCAGCATTTT.